This is a list of T cell receptor beta chains from one sample in a study of T cells after yellow fever vaccination. Each CDR3 protein is one row after TCRdb ran MiXCR on the 5' RACE reads. The sample has over 25,000 distinct CDR3 sequences, about 10% seen once. This specimen consisted of PBMCs, either bulk or a sorted T-cell subset (CD4+, CD8+, memory, or dextramer-sorted; not recorded which), obtained more than 14 days after the first yellow fever vaccination. The receptor set was obtained from a man younger than 30 who received the YFV17D yellow fever vaccine. The CDR3 runs from the conserved cysteine through the conserved F or W. Each record gives: V gene, D gene, clone size, J gene, CDR3 DNA, CDR3 protein. D genes are given only for firm matches. Rows give clone size only sometimes, using once, few, many, or a class for an expanded clone.

V gene: TRBV4-3; D gene: .; clone size: many; J gene: TRBJ1-2; CDR3 DNA: TGCGCCAGCAGCCAAGATCCTGGGAGCCTCGTCGGCTACACCTTC; CDR3 protein: CASSQDPGSLVGYTF
V gene: TRBV6-6; D gene: .; clone size: many; J gene: TRBJ2-2; CDR3 DNA: TGTGCCAGCAGTTACTTCAGTAGCGGGGAGCTGTTTTTT; CDR3 protein: CASSYFSSGELFF
V gene: TRBV12-3/TRBV12-4; D gene: .; clone size: many; J gene: TRBJ1-5; CDR3 DNA: TGTGCCAGCAGTTTAATGGATCGCAATCAGCCCCAGCATTTT; CDR3 protein: CASSLMDRNQPQHF
V gene: TRBV5-5; D gene: .; clone size: .; J gene: TRBJ2-5; CDR3 DNA: TGTGCCAGCAGCTTGGAGGTTATGCAAGAGACCCAGTACTTC; CDR3 protein: CASSLEVMQETQYF
V gene: TRBV12-3/TRBV12-4; D gene: .; clone size: many; J gene: TRBJ1-1; CDR3 DNA: TGTGCCAGCAGCCGAGGAAACACTGAAGCTTTCTTT; CDR3 protein: CASSRGNTEAFF
V gene: TRBV19; D gene: TRBD1; clone size: few; J gene: TRBJ1-2; CDR3 DNA: TGTGCCAGTAGCCGACAGGGGGCAATTGGAAGCTATGGCTACACCTTC; CDR3 protein: CASSRQGAIGSYGYTF
V gene: TRBV12-3/TRBV12-4; D gene: TRBD1; clone size: many; J gene: TRBJ1-6; CDR3 DNA: TGTGCCAGCAGCCTCCGGACAGGGGGCAAAAGGAATAATTCACCCCTCCACTTT; CDR3 protein: CASSLRTGGKRNNSPLHF
V gene: TRBV7-6; D gene: TRBD1; clone size: many; J gene: TRBJ1-1; CDR3 DNA: TGTGCCAGCAGCGTTCGACAGGGGGCGAACACTGAAGCTTTCTTT; CDR3 protein: CASSVRQGANTEAFF
V gene: TRBV6-2/TRBV6-3; D gene: TRBD2; clone size: many; J gene: TRBJ2-5; CDR3 DNA: TGTGCCAGCAGTTACGACGGTAGCGGGGGTTGGGCAGAGACCCAGTACTTC; CDR3 protein: CASSYDGSGGWAETQYF
V gene: TRBV7-6; D gene: TRBD1; clone size: few; J gene: TRBJ1-1; CDR3 DNA: TGTGCCAGCAGGGAGGGACAGAGGAACACTGAAGCTTTCTTT; CDR3 protein: CASREGQRNTEAFF
V gene: TRBV6-5; D gene: .; clone size: many; J gene: TRBJ1-4; CDR3 DNA: TGTGCCAGCAGTTCTCCCAGGGGTGAAGGAGAAAAACTGTTTTTT; CDR3 protein: CASSSPRGEGEKLFF
V gene: TRBV5-6; D gene: .; clone size: .; J gene: TRBJ2-7; CDR3 DNA: TGTGCCAGGAGCCCGGGGCGCCTCTCGTGGGAGCAGTACTTC; CDR3 protein: CARSPGRLSWEQYF
V gene: TRBV29-1; D gene: .; clone size: many; J gene: TRBJ2-1; CDR3 DNA: TGCAGCGTTGGTGGGGGAGATGAGCAGTTCTTC; CDR3 protein: CSVGGGDEQFF
V gene: TRBV5-3; D gene: .; clone size: .; J gene: TRBJ2-2; CDR3 DNA: TGTGCCAGGAGCCCCGGGGGAACCGGGGAGCTGTTTTTT; CDR3 protein: CARSPGGTGELFF
V gene: TRBV9; D gene: TRBD1; clone size: many; J gene: TRBJ1-1; CDR3 DNA: TGTGCCAGCAGCACCCGGGACAGGCTGAACACTGAAGCTTTCTTT; CDR3 protein: CASSTRDRLNTEAFF
V gene: TRBV5-1; D gene: .; clone size: many; J gene: TRBJ2-7; CDR3 DNA: TGCGCCAGCCAAGCAGGGGGGGGCTACTCCTACGAGCAGTACTTC; CDR3 protein: CASQAGGGYSYEQYF
V gene: TRBV20-1; D gene: .; clone size: many; J gene: TRBJ2-3; CDR3 DNA: TGCAGTGTTCGGCGTTGGAGGCAGGGCGGCACAGATACGCAGTATTTT; CDR3 protein: CSVRRWRQGGTDTQYF
V gene: TRBV20-1; D gene: TRBD1; clone size: many; J gene: TRBJ1-2; CDR3 DNA: TGCAGTGCTAGAGGGGGGGGACAGGGTTTGGGTGGCTACACCTTC; CDR3 protein: CSARGGGQGLGGYTF
V gene: TRBV20-1; D gene: .; clone size: many; J gene: TRBJ2-5; CDR3 DNA: TGCAGTACCCCCGAAGCGTTGGGGGGGACCCAGTACTTC; CDR3 protein: CSTPEALGGTQYF
V gene: TRBV10-3; D gene: .; clone size: many; J gene: TRBJ1-5; CDR3 DNA: TGTGCCATCCAGGGTTCCAGCAATCAGCCCCAGCATTTT; CDR3 protein: CAIQGSSNQPQHF
V gene: TRBV7-2; D gene: .; clone size: many; J gene: TRBJ2-3; CDR3 DNA: TGTGCCAGCAGCCTGAACTGGCTTAGCACAGATACGCAGTATTTT; CDR3 protein: CASSLNWLSTDTQYF
V gene: TRBV5-1; D gene: .; clone size: .; J gene: TRBJ1-2; CDR3 DNA: TGCGCCAGCAGTCTTGACAGATCATTTGGCTACACCTTC; CDR3 protein: CASSLDRSFGYTF
V gene: TRBV7-3; D gene: .; clone size: many; J gene: TRBJ1-1; CDR3 DNA: TGTGCCAGCAGCGCCCAGGGTTTCTCTGAAGCTTTCTTT; CDR3 protein: CASSAQGFSEAFF
V gene: TRBV12-5; D gene: TRBD1; clone size: many; J gene: TRBJ2-2; CDR3 DNA: TGTGCTAGTGCCTGGGGACAGGGGTACACCGGGGAGCTGTTTTTT; CDR3 protein: CASAWGQGYTGELFF
V gene: TRBV4-2; D gene: .; clone size: .; J gene: TRBJ1-2; CDR3 DNA: TGTGCCATCAGCCCTGGCCTCTATGGCTACACCTTC; CDR3 protein: CAISPGLYGYTF
V gene: TRBV7-2; D gene: TRBD1; clone size: many; J gene: TRBJ1-4; CDR3 DNA: TGTGCCAGCAGCTTAGGACAGGGTGAAAAACTGTTTTTT; CDR3 protein: CASSLGQGEKLFF
V gene: TRBV5-1; D gene: .; clone size: many; J gene: TRBJ2-4; CDR3 DNA: TGCGCCAGCAGCTTGGGTAACAGCGTAGCCAAAAACATTCAGTACTTC; CDR3 protein: CASSLGNSVAKNIQYF